A selection of T cell receptor beta chains follows, all from one sample in a study of PD-1 blockade in classical Hodgkin lymphoma. Using immunoSEQ multiplex PCR, the repertoire was profiled, and TCRdb retains in-frame clones only, with some absent. The sample has approximately 26,000 clones; approximately 70% are singletons. The sample here was peripheral blood mononuclear cells (PBMCs), taken before the second cycle of nivolumab. These TCRs come from a human donor with classical Hodgkin lymphoma. The CDR3 runs from the conserved cysteine through the conserved F or W. Each record gives: J gene, V gene, clone size, D gene, CDR3 protein, CDR3 DNA. The D gene is left open where the match is weak. A row's size may be missing; if present it is once, few, many or a size class.

J: TRBJ1-5
V: TRBV28
size: -
D: TRBD1
CDR3: CASSGLDGTVNQPQHF
DNA: TGTGCCAGCAGCGGTCTGGATGGGACAGTTAATCAGCCCCAGCATTTT

J: TRBJ1-6
V: TRBV30
size: -
D: -
CDR3: CAWSPAAEGRSPLHF
DNA: TGTGCCTGGAGTCCAGCGGCGGAGGGGCGATCACCCCTCCACTTT

J: TRBJ2-5
V: TRBV9
size: -
D: -
CDR3: CASSGGGQETQYF
DNA: TGTGCCAGCAGCGGAGGGGGACAAGAGACCCAGTACTTC

J: TRBJ1-5
V: TRBV5-8
size: -
D: TRBD1
CDR3: CASSIGDRDQPQHF
DNA: TGTGCCAGCAGCATAGGGGACAGGGATCAGCCCCAGCATTTT

J: TRBJ2-5
V: TRBV28
size: -
D: -
CDR3: CASSYVESGRVGETQYF
DNA: TGTGCCAGCAGTTACGTCGAAAGTGGCAGGGTGGGAGAGACCCAGTACTTC

J: TRBJ1-3
V: TRBV5-4
size: -
D: -
CDR3: CASSPEQGRPGNTIYF
DNA: TGTGCCAGCAGCCCTGAACAGGGTCGGCCTGGAAACACCATATATTTT

J: TRBJ1-3
V: TRBV6-1
size: few
D: -
CDR3: CASSEVGIDAGLSGNTIYF
DNA: TGTGCCAGCAGTGAAGTAGGGATCGACGCGGGCCTCTCTGGAAACACCATATATTTT

J: TRBJ1-1
V: TRBV7-9
size: -
D: TRBD1
CDR3: CASSVWDSNTEAFF
DNA: TGTGCCAGCAGCGTATGGGACAGTAACACTGAAGCTTTCTTT

J: TRBJ1-1
V: TRBV2
size: -
D: -
CDR3: CASKRGLGTEAFF
DNA: TGTGCCAGCAAAAGAGGTTTGGGCACTGAAGCTTTCTTT

J: TRBJ1-5
V: TRBV28
size: -
D: -
CDR3: CASSQDGPYSNQPQHF
DNA: TGTGCCAGCAGTCAGGACGGGCCTTATAGCAATCAGCCCCAGCATTTT

J: TRBJ2-7
V: TRBV5-1
size: -
D: -
CDR3: CASKAEYEQYF
DNA: TGCGCCAGCAAAGCTGAATACGAGCAGTACTTC

J: TRBJ2-3
V: TRBV5-1
size: -
D: TRBD2
CDR3: CASSPPRLAGFTDTQYF
DNA: TGCGCCAGCAGCCCTCCCCGACTAGCGGGATTCACAGATACGCAGTATTTT

J: TRBJ2-3
V: TRBV30
size: -
D: TRBD2
CDR3: CAWSPLGTSGRRTTDTQYF
DNA: TGTGCCTGGAGTCCACTGGGGACTAGCGGGAGGAGAACCACAGATACGCAGTATTTT

J: TRBJ1-2
V: TRBV19
size: -
D: TRBD1
CDR3: CASRGTGQNYGYTF
DNA: TGTGCCAGTAGGGGGACAGGTCAGAACTATGGCTACACCTTC

J: TRBJ2-7
V: TRBV7-2
size: -
D: -
CDR3: CASSFRGFSYEQYF
DNA: TGTGCCAGCAGCTTTAGGGGGTTCTCCTACGAGCAGTACTTC

J: TRBJ2-7
V: TRBV19
size: -
D: -
CDR3: CASSILRASEQYF
DNA: TGTGCCAGTAGTATACTTCGGGCTTCCGAGCAGTACTTC

J: TRBJ2-7
V: TRBV28
size: -
D: TRBD2
CDR3: CASSLAGGPYEQYF
DNA: TGTGCCAGCAGTTTAGCGGGAGGGCCCTACGAGCAGTACTTC

J: TRBJ2-3
V: TRBV29-1
size: -
D: -
CDR3: CSVEDLRFSSTDTQYF
DNA: TGCAGCGTTGAAGATCTGAGGTTCTCTAGCACAGATACGCAGTATTTT

J: TRBJ1-6
V: TRBV7-9
size: -
D: -
CDR3: CASSLGIGVGSSYNSPLHF
DNA: TGTGCCAGCAGCTTAGGGATTGGGGTCGGGAGCTCCTATAATTCACCCCTCCACTTT

J: TRBJ2-5
V: TRBV9
size: -
D: TRBD2
CDR3: CASSVGLAGKETQYF
DNA: TGTGCCAGCAGCGTAGGGCTAGCGGGGAAAGAGACCCAGTACTTC

J: TRBJ2-2
V: TRBV7-9
size: few
D: -
CDR3: CASSYAGGATGELFF
DNA: TGTGCCAGCAGCTACGCTGGGGGCGCGACCGGGGAGCTGTTTTTT

J: TRBJ2-2
V: TRBV28
size: -
D: -
CDR3: CASSRGGNTGELFF
DNA: TGTGCCAGCAGCCGTGGAGGTAACACCGGGGAGCTGTTTTTT

J: TRBJ1-3
V: TRBV18
size: -
D: -
CDR3: CASSPPSSSGNTIYF
DNA: TGTGCCAGCTCACCACCGAGCAGCTCTGGAAACACCATATATTTT

J: TRBJ2-2
V: TRBV4-1
size: few
D: -
CDR3: CASSQVDMGLITGELFF
DNA: TGCGCCAGCAGCCAAGTCGATATGGGACTCATCACCGGGGAGCTGTTTTTT

J: TRBJ1-1
V: TRBV18
size: few
D: TRBD1
CDR3: CASSPLHSQGAGTEAFF
DNA: TGTGCCAGCTCACCACTACATTCACAGGGGGCAGGCACTGAAGCTTTCTTT

J: TRBJ1-5
V: TRBV19
size: -
D: -
CDR3: CATSEGGPQHF
DNA: TGTGCCACCTCAGAAGGTGGGCCCCAGCATTTT

J: TRBJ1-5
V: TRBV6-1
size: -
D: -
CDR3: CASSEGRSHSNQPQHF
DNA: TGTGCCAGCAGTGAAGGCCGCAGCCATAGCAATCAGCCCCAGCATTTT

J: TRBJ2-1
V: TRBV5-4
size: -
D: -
CDR3: CASSQERTPAGEQFF
DNA: TGCGCCAGCAGCCAAGAGAGGACCCCGGCGGGTGAGCAGTTCTTC

J: TRBJ1-3
V: TRBV7-3
size: -
D: -
CDR3: CASSLSGGNTIYF
DNA: TGTGCCAGCAGCTTAAGCGGTGGAAACACCATATATTTT

J: TRBJ2-1
V: TRBV29-1
size: -
D: TRBD2
CDR3: CSVEDQAGIYNEQFF
DNA: TGCAGCGTTGAAGATCAAGCGGGAATCTACAATGAGCAGTTCTTC

J: TRBJ1-2
V: TRBV5-4
size: -
D: -
CDR3: CASSPVSTESYGYTF
DNA: TGTGCCAGCAGTCCAGTCTCGACAGAAAGCTATGGCTACACCTTC

J: TRBJ2-1
V: TRBV19
size: -
D: -
CDR3: CASSTLAINEQFF
DNA: TGTGCCAGTAGTACTCTAGCGATCAATGAGCAGTTCTTC

J: TRBJ2-1
V: TRBV4-1
size: few
D: TRBD2
CDR3: CASSQGGPPGLVPFF
DNA: TGCGCCAGCAGCCAAGGGGGACCGCCGGGACTAGTTCCGTTCTTC

J: TRBJ1-1
V: TRBV4-1
size: -
D: -
CDR3: CASSQPGGQSLTEAFF
DNA: TGCGCCAGCAGCCAACCCGGAGGACAGTCTCTCACTGAAGCTTTCTTT

J: TRBJ2-1
V: TRBV11-2
size: -
D: TRBD2
CDR3: CASSLSSGLSWEQFF
DNA: TGTGCCAGCAGCTTGTCTAGCGGGCTCTCCTGGGAGCAGTTCTTC

J: TRBJ2-1
V: TRBV4-3
size: -
D: -
CDR3: CASSQDRFTNEQFF
DNA: TGCGCCAGCAGCCAAGATAGATTTACCAATGAGCAGTTCTTC

J: TRBJ2-1
V: TRBV19
size: -
D: -
CDR3: CASRLVNEQFF
DNA: TGTGCCAGTAGGCTAGTCAATGAGCAGTTCTTC

J: TRBJ1-4
V: TRBV6-4
size: -
D: -
CDR3: CASRDIREKLFF
DNA: TGTGCCAGCAGAGATATACGAGAAAAACTGTTTTTT

J: TRBJ1-2
V: TRBV7-8
size: -
D: TRBD1
CDR3: CASSTSLMGQTNYGYTF
DNA: TGTGCCAGCAGCACGAGTTTGATGGGACAGACCAACTATGGCTACACCTTC

J: TRBJ2-7
V: TRBV10-3
size: -
D: -
CDR3: CAISVLGERAEQYF
DNA: TGTGCCATCAGTGTATTGGGGGAGAGGGCCGAGCAGTACTTC

J: TRBJ1-1
V: TRBV5-1
size: -
D: -
CDR3: CASSLGGGTEAFF
DNA: TGCGCCAGCAGCTTGGGTGGAGGCACTGAAGCTTTCTTT

J: TRBJ2-3
V: TRBV5-1
size: -
D: -
CDR3: CASSLDGSTDTQYF
DNA: TGCGCCAGCAGCTTGGACGGGAGCACAGATACGCAGTATTTT

J: TRBJ1-4
V: TRBV6-5
size: once
D: -
CDR3: CASRLTGNGEKLFF
DNA: TGTGCCAGCAGGCTTACAGGGAACGGGGAAAAACTGTTTTTT

J: TRBJ2-3
V: TRBV7-9
size: few
D: -
CDR3: CASSLGRGPPGDTQYF
DNA: TGTGCCAGCAGCTTAGGCCGGGGGCCCCCGGGGGATACGCAGTATTTT

J: TRBJ2-7
V: TRBV7-6
size: once
D: -
CDR3: CASSLSLPGISYEQYF
DNA: TGTGCCAGCAGCTTATCTCTTCCGGGGATCTCCTACGAGCAGTACTTC

J: TRBJ1-1
V: TRBV27
size: -
D: -
CDR3: CASSLTEVNTEAFF
DNA: TGTGCCAGCAGTCTCACGGAGGTGAACACTGAAGCTTTCTTT

J: TRBJ2-1
V: TRBV19
size: -
D: TRBD2
CDR3: CASSTLAGGPGEQFF
DNA: TGTGCCAGTAGTACTCTAGCGGGGGGGCCCGGTGAGCAGTTCTTC

J: TRBJ2-7
V: TRBV5-4
size: -
D: -
CDR3: CASSLYYRTISYEQYF
DNA: TGTGCCAGCAGCTTGTACTACCGGACCATCTCCTACGAGCAGTACTTC